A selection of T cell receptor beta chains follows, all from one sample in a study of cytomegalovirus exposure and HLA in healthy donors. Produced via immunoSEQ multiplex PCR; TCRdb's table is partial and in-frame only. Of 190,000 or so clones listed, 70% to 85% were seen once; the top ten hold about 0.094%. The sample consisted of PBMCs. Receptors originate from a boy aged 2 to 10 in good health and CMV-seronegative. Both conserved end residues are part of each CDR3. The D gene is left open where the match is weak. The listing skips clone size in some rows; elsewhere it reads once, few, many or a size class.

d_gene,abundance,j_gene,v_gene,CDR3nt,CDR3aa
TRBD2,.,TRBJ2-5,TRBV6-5,TGTGCCAGCAGTTATCTGCCTAGCGGGGGCCGGGAGACCCAGTACTTC,CASSYLPSGGRETQYF
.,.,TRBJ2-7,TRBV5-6,TGTGCCAGCAGCTTGAAAGGTTTGGGGCATGACGCCTACGAGCAGTACTTC,CASSLKGLGHDAYEQYF
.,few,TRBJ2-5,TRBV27,TGTGCCAGCAGTCGGGGGGAGACCCAGTACTTC,CASSRGETQYF
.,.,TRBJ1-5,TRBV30,TGTGCCTGGAGTAAACAGGGAAATCAGCCCCAGCATTTT,CAWSKQGNQPQHF
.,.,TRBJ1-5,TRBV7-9,TGTGCCAGCAGCTTAGAACAGGGAGATCAGCCCCAGCATTTT,CASSLEQGDQPQHF
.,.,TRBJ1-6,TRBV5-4,TGTGCCAGCAGCTTGGTGGGGGGAGGGGCACCCCTCCACTTT,CASSLVGGGAPLHF
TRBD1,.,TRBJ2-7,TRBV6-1,TGTGCCAGCAGTGTCCAGACAGGGCCCTACGAGCAGTACTTC,CASSVQTGPYEQYF
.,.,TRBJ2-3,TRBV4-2,TGTGCCAGCAGCCAACGGGGAAGCGCCATCGCAAGGACAGATACGCAGTATTTT,CASSQRGSAIARTDTQYF
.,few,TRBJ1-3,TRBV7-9,TGTGCCAGCAGCGAGAAGGGGCAGGGAAACACCATATATTTT,CASSEKGQGNTIYF
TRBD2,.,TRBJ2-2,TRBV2,TGTGCCAGCTTAGGGAGGGGGAACACCGGGGAGCTGTTTTTT,CASLGRGNTGELFF
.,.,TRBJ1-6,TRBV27,TGTGCCAGCGGCCGGAGTAGTACACCCCTCCACTTT,CASGRSSTPLHF
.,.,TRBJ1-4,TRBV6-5,TGTGCCAGCAGTTTAACGTCCTTAGCAGAAAAACTGTTTTTT,CASSLTSLAEKLFF
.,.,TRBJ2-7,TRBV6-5,TGTGCCAGCATCGGGCAGGGGCCTGGCCACGAGCAGTACTTC,CASIGQGPGHEQYF
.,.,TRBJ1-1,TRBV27,TGTGCCAGCATCGGACAGTACACTGAAGCTTTCTTT,CASIGQYTEAFF
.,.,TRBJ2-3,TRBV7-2,TGTGCCAGCAGCCAAGGGGGGGGCCAGACAGATACGCAGTATTTT,CASSQGGGQTDTQYF
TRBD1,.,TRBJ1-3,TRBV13,TGTGCCAGCAGCCCCTGGGACAGGGTTACTGGAAACACCATATATTTT,CASSPWDRVTGNTIYF
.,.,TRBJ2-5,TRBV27,TGTGCCAGCAGTCCTTCCGGGGAGACCCAGTACTTC,CASSPSGETQYF
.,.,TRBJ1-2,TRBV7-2,TGTGCCAGCAGCTTAAGTACCATACAGGGTCCCTTGGGCTACACCTTC,CASSLSTIQGPLGYTF